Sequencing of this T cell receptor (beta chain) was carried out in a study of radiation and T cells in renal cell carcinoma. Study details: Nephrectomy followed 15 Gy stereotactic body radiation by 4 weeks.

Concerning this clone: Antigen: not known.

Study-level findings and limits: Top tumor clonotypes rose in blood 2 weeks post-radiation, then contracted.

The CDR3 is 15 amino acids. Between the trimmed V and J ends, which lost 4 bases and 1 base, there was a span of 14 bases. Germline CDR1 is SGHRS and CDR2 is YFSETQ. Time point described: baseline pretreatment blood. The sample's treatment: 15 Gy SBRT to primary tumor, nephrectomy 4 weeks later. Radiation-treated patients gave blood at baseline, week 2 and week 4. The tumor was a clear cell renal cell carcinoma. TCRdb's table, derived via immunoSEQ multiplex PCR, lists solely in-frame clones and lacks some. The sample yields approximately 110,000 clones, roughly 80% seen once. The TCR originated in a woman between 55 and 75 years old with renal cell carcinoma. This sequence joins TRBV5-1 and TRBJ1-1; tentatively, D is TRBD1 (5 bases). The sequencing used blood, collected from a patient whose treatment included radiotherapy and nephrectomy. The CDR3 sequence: CASSDGAGENTEAFF. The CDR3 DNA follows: TGCGCCAGCAGCGATGGGGCCGGAGAGAACACTGAAGCTTTCTTT.